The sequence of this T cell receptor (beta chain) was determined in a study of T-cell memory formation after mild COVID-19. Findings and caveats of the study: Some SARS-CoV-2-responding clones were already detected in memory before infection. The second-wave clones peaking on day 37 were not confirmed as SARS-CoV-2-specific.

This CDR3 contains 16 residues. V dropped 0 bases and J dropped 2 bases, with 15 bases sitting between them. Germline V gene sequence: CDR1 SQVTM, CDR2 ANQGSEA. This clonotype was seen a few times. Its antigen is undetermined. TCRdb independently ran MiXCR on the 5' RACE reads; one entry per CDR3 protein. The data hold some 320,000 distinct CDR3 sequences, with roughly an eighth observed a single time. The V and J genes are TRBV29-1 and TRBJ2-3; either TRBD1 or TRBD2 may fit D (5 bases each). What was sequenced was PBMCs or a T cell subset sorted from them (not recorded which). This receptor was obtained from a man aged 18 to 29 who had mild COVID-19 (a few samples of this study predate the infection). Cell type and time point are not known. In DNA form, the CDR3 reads TGCAGCGTTGAAGACCAGGGTAGAGGGCACACAGATACGCAGTATTTT. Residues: CSVEDQGRGHTDTQYF.